A selection of T cell receptor beta chains follows, all from one sample in a study of blood T cell repertoires in COVID-19. Generated by immunoSEQ multiplex PCR, the TCRdb table keeps only in-frame clones and is missing some. The table has fewer than 150,000 clones, approximately 84% seen once; the top ten hold roughly 18%. Sequencing was done on a sample of peripheral blood. Receptor source: a woman aged 50 to 65 who had recovered from COVID-19. CDR3s include the opening cysteine and the closing phenylalanine or tryptophan. Each record gives: D gene, J gene, clone size, V gene, CDR3 DNA, CDR3 protein. A D gene is named only where the DNA matches it firmly. Clone size is given for some rows only: seen once, a few or many times, or a class if the clone is expanded.

D gene: TRBD1
J gene: TRBJ2-7
clone size: .
V gene: TRBV7-3
CDR3 DNA: TGTGCCAGCAGCTCAACAGGGGGCCTCAGGGAGCAGTACTTC
CDR3 protein: CASSSTGGLREQYF

D gene: TRBD2
J gene: TRBJ2-3
clone size: .
V gene: TRBV5-1
CDR3 DNA: TGCGCCAGCAAGCGGGACTTACCAGATACGCAGTATTTT
CDR3 protein: CASKRDLPDTQYF

D gene: .
J gene: TRBJ2-1
clone size: .
V gene: TRBV5-6
CDR3 DNA: TGTGCCAGCAGCTTCACAGGTGTACGAAATGAGCAGTTCTTC
CDR3 protein: CASSFTGVRNEQFF

D gene: .
J gene: TRBJ1-4
clone size: .
V gene: TRBV3-1/TRBV3-2
CDR3 DNA: TGTGCCAGCAGCCGGAGGGGAAACGAAAAACTGTTTTTT
CDR3 protein: CASSRRGNEKLFF

D gene: TRBD1
J gene: TRBJ2-7
clone size: .
V gene: TRBV12-5
CDR3 DNA: TGTGCTAGTGGTTTGGATCGGGGACAGGGGGCCGGCTACGAGCAGTACTTC
CDR3 protein: CASGLDRGQGAGYEQYF

D gene: TRBD1
J gene: TRBJ1-2
clone size: .
V gene: TRBV5-1
CDR3 DNA: TGCGCCAGCAACCTCGGACAGGGGGGCTATGGCTACACCTTC
CDR3 protein: CASNLGQGGYGYTF

D gene: .
J gene: TRBJ2-3
clone size: .
V gene: TRBV9
CDR3 DNA: TGTGCCAGCACGACGGGGATCACAGATACGCAGTATTTT
CDR3 protein: CASTTGITDTQYF

D gene: .
J gene: TRBJ1-2
clone size: once
V gene: TRBV18
CDR3 DNA: TGTGCCAGCTCACCGGAGAGAAGCTATGGCTACACCTTC
CDR3 protein: CASSPERSYGYTF

D gene: .
J gene: TRBJ1-1
clone size: .
V gene: TRBV15
CDR3 DNA: TGTGCCACCAGCGGGGGGAGTCCGGTCACTGAAGCTTTCTTT
CDR3 protein: CATSGGSPVTEAFF

D gene: TRBD1
J gene: TRBJ1-2
clone size: .
V gene: TRBV30
CDR3 DNA: TGTGCCTGGAGTAAGATCGGGACAGAAGTAAACTATGGCTACACCTTC
CDR3 protein: CAWSKIGTEVNYGYTF

D gene: .
J gene: TRBJ1-5
clone size: .
V gene: TRBV12-3/TRBV12-4
CDR3 DNA: TGTGCCAGCACCCCTGGGGGGAATCAGCCCCAGCATTTT
CDR3 protein: CASTPGGNQPQHF

D gene: .
J gene: TRBJ2-5
clone size: .
V gene: TRBV19
CDR3 DNA: TGTGCCAGTAGGGAGGTAGAAGAGACCCAGTACTTC
CDR3 protein: CASREVEETQYF

D gene: TRBD2
J gene: TRBJ2-1
clone size: few
V gene: TRBV4-2
CDR3 DNA: TGTGCCAGCAGCCAAGACCCAGCGGGGGGGTATAATGAGCAGTTCTTC
CDR3 protein: CASSQDPAGGYNEQFF

D gene: .
J gene: TRBJ1-2
clone size: .
V gene: TRBV11-1
CDR3 DNA: TGTGCCAGCAGCGCCCCTGCCGCCCGGTATGGCTACACCTTC
CDR3 protein: CASSAPAARYGYTF

D gene: .
J gene: TRBJ2-5
clone size: .
V gene: TRBV29-1
CDR3 DNA: TGCAGCGTCGGAGGGGGCGGGGAGACCCAGTACTTC
CDR3 protein: CSVGGGGETQYF

D gene: .
J gene: TRBJ2-3
clone size: .
V gene: TRBV4-3
CDR3 DNA: TGCGCCAGCAGCCAGACCGACAGGCCCGCAGATACGCAGTATTTT
CDR3 protein: CASSQTDRPADTQYF

D gene: TRBD1
J gene: TRBJ2-7
clone size: .
V gene: TRBV12-5
CDR3 DNA: TGTGCTAGTGGGCCGGGACAGGGGGGCCACGAGCAGTACTTC
CDR3 protein: CASGPGQGGHEQYF